This T cell receptor (beta chain) appears in the sequencing data of a study of technical replicates of blood from a handful of donors. Trimming cost V 3 bases and J 4 bases, with 12 bases left between them. The CDR3 length is 14 residues. Germline assignment: CDR1 MNHEY and CDR2 SMNVEV (reference sequence). Generated by immunoSEQ multiplex PCR, the TCRdb table keeps only in-frame clones and is missing some. The table includes 84,000 or so clones, roughly 94% detected once. The sequence derives from a human donor in good health. Sequencing was carried out using T cells isolated from PBMCs. The chain has TRBV27 and TRBJ1-2, with a weak D call TRBD1 (6 bases). CDR3: CASSLTGGTYGYTF. CDR3 sequence (DNA): TGTGCCAGCAGTTTGACAGGAGGAACCTATGGCTACACCTTC.